The source of this TCR beta chain is a study of cytomegalovirus exposure and HLA in healthy donors. PCR employed 60 Vbeta and 13 Jbeta primers. This table comes from immunoSEQ multiplex PCR, and its TCRdb copy is limited to in-frame clones, with some not included. The sample yields 150,000 or so clones, around 80% seen once. The CDR3 has 14 residues. Germline assignment: CDR1 SNHLY and CDR2 FYNNEI. Losses at the gene ends were 5 bases for V and 9 bases for J; bases not matched to a gene: 8. With regard to this clone: As yet, its antigen is unknown.

Study-level findings and limits: Segments of the TCR beta V type were, in most cases, productive about 90% or about 30% of the time in an earlier analysis. TCR association rates varied by HLA locus in a later analysis, with DRB1 highest and HLA-C lowest. The Asian-associated ancestry cluster reportedly had fewer N-insertions than the roughly 670-donor mean in a later analysis.

What was sequenced was PBMCs. This TCR was sampled from a woman aged 40 to 49 in good health and CMV-seropositive. This chain links TRBV2 with TRBJ2-1; 9 bases are shared with TRBD2. This chain's CDR3 is CASSLLRTSVEQFF. CDR3 sequence (DNA): TGTGCCAGCAGTTTATTAAGGACTAGCGTTGAGCAGTTCTTC.